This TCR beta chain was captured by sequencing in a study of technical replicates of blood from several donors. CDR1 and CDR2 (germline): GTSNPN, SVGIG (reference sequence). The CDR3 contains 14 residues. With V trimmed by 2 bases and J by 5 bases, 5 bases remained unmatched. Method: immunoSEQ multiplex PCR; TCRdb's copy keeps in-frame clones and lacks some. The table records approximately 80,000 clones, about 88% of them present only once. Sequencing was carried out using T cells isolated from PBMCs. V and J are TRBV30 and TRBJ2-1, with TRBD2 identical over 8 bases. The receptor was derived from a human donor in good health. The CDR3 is CAWSSSGRDNEQFF. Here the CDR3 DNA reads TGTGCCTGGAGTTCCAGCGGGAGAGACAATGAGCAGTTCTTC.